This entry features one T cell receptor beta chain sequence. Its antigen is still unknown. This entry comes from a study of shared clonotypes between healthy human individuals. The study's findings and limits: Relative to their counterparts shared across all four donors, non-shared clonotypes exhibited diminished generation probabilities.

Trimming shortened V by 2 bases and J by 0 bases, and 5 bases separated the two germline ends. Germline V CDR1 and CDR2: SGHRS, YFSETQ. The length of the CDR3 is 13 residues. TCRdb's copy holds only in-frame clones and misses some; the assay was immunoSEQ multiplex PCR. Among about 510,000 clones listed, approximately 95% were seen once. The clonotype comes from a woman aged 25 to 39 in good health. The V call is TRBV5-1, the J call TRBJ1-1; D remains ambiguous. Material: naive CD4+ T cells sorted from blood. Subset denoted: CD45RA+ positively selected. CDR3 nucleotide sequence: TGCGCCAGCAGCTTACATATGAACACTGAAGCTTTCTTT. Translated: CASSLHMNTEAFF.